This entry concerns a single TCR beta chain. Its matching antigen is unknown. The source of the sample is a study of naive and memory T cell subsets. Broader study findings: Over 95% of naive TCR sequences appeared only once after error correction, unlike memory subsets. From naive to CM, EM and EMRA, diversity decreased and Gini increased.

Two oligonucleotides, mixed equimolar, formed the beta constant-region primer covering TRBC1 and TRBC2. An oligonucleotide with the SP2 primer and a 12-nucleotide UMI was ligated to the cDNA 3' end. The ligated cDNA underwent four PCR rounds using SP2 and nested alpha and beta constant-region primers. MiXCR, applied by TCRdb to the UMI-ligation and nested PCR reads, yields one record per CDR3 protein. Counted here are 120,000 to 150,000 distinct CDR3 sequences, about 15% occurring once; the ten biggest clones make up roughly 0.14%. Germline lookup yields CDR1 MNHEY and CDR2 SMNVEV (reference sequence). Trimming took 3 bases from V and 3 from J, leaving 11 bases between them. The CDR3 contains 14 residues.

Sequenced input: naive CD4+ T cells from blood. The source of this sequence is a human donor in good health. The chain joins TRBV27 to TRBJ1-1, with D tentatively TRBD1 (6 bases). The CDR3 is CASSFRQGYTEAFF. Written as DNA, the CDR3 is TGTGCCAGCAGTTTCCGGCAGGGGTACACTGAAGCTTTCTTT.